The next 14 T cell receptor beta chains were all read from a single sample in a study of T cell responses to AZD1222 COVID-19 vaccine. This table comes from immunoSEQ multiplex PCR, and its TCRdb copy is limited to in-frame clones, with some not included. The repertoire holds more than 100,000 clones, with almost 85% as singletons. Sequencing was performed on peripheral blood, taken 28 days after the second dose of the MenACWY control vaccine. These receptors originate from an adult who received the MenACWY meningococcal vaccine as a control.

In DNA, the CDR3 is TGTGCCAGCAGTCTGAGCTCTGGAAACACCATATATTTT. Translated: CASSLSSGNTIYF. The chain recombines TRBV2 with TRBJ1-3; D unresolved. Germline V gene sequence: CDR1 SNHLY, CDR2 FYNNEI. V was cut by 5 bases and J by 0 bases, with 5 bases left in between. This CDR3 contains 13 residues.

J is TRBJ1-2 and V is TRBV6-2 or TRBV6-3; the D is unclear. Trimming cost V 0 bases and J 1 base, with 12 bases left between them. CDR1 and CDR2 (germline): MNHEY, SVGEGT. The CDR3 sequence is 16 residues long. The chain's CDR3 is CASSYSRQLFNYGYTF. The CDR3 coding sequence is TGTGCCAGCAGTTACTCGAGGCAGCTTTTTAACTATGGCTACACCTTC.

The CDR3 DNA reads as TGCGCCAGCAGCTTGGGGTCGGCGAACACTGAAGCTTTCTTT. Amino acid sequence: CASSLGSANTEAFF. J is TRBJ1-1 and V is TRBV5-1; D is undetermined. This CDR3 is built from 14 residues. V shed 0 bases and J shed 1 base, with 7 bases lying between them. CDR1 and CDR2 from the germline V gene are SGHRS and YFSETQ.

This chain connects TRBV4-3 to TRBJ2-5; D is unclear. The CDR3 is 12 residues long. Trimming stripped 1 base from V and 5 bases from J, with 5 bases between. The germline CDR1 and CDR2 sequences are LGHNA and YSLEER. The DNA of the CDR3 is TGCGCCAGCAGCCAAGCCGGGGAGACCCAGTACTTC. This sequence encodes CASSQAGETQYF.

This chain links TRBV7-2 with TRBJ1-2; maybe TRBD1 (5 bases). There are 13 residues in the CDR3. Germline CDR1 is SGHTA and CDR2 is FQGNSA. V was clipped by 4 bases and J by 8 bases, with 14 bases between them. The CDR3, as DNA: TGTGCCAGCAGCTCGCATCAGGGACTCGGCTACACCTTC. Protein product: CASSSHQGLGYTF. Full variable domain (rest looked up from reference TRBV7-2 and TRBJ1-2): GAGVSQSPSNKVTEKGKDVELRCDPISGHTALYWYRQSLGQGLEFLIYFQGNSAPDKSGLPSDRFSAERTGGSVSTLTIQRTQQEDSAVYLCASSSHQGLGYTFGSGTRLTVV.

The chain joins TRBV28 to TRBJ1-6; 7 bases line up with TRBD1. The CDR3 extends over 15 amino acids. V was clipped by 5 bases and J by 10 bases; unmatched bases: 11. Germline assignment: CDR1 MDHEN and CDR2 SYDVKM. CDR3 in amino acids: CASSPGQARGSPLHF. In DNA form, the CDR3 reads TGTGCCAGCAGTCCCGGACAGGCAAGGGGGTCACCCCTCCACTTT.

The chain links TRBV15 to TRBJ2-1; TRBD1 might be the D (6 bases). The germline CDR1 and CDR2 sequences are LNHNV and YYDKDF (reference sequence). The length of the CDR3 is 16 residues. The ends were cut back, 1 base at V and 3 bases at J, with 13 bases in the middle. The CDR3 sequence: CATSRGGLSVYNEQFF. The CDR3 DNA sequence: TGTGCCACCAGCAGAGGGGGGCTCTCTGTCTACAATGAGCAGTTCTTC.

The CDR3 protein is CASSPRPPLNRIPHNEQFF. CDR3 sequence (DNA): TGTGCCAGCAGCCCCCGGCCCCCGCTGAATCGTATCCCGCACAATGAGCAGTTCTTC. This chain links TRBV7-9 with TRBJ2-1; D gene ambiguous. Germline V CDR1 and CDR2: SEHNR, FQNEAQ (reference sequence). This CDR3 is built from 19 residues. V was cut by 5 bases and J by 5 bases, with 28 bases left in between.

V and J are TRBV25-1 and TRBJ1-2; 11 nucleotides match TRBD1. Germline lookup yields CDR1 MGHDK and CDR2 SYGVNS. The CDR3 totals 13 residues. The junction had 7 bases not matched to a gene; V was cut back by 8 bases and J by 8 bases. The CDR3 sequence is CASGTGGTWGYTF. CDR3 nucleotide sequence: TGTGCCAGCGGGACAGGGGGTACGTGGGGCTACACCTTC.

The V call is TRBV5-6, the J call TRBJ1-3, with no clear D. There are 15 residues in the CDR3. Germline-derived CDR1 and CDR2 are SGHDT and YYEEEE. The V gene lost 0 bases and the J gene lost 3 bases, with 10 bases spanning the gap. CDR3 bases: TGTGCCAGCAGCTTGGGCCGCGGATTTGGAAACACCATATATTTT. This sequence encodes CASSLGRGFGNTIYF.

The V and J genes are TRBV6-2 or TRBV6-3 and TRBJ2-7; D is ambiguous. Per germline, CDR1 MNHEY and CDR2 SVGEGT. V was trimmed by 0 bases and J by 7 bases, leaving 10 bases between them. The CDR3 has 13 residues. CDR3 residues: CASSYSGPQEQYF. The CDR3 nucleotides are TGTGCCAGCAGTTACTCGGGCCCCCAGGAGCAGTACTTC.

This chain uses TRBV19 with TRBJ2-7; D possibly corresponds to TRBD2 (6 bases). Trimming removed 8 bases at V and 3 bases at J, with 17 bases between. Germline lookup yields CDR1 LNHDA and CDR2 SQIVND (reference sequence). The CDR3 spans 14 residues. In DNA, the CDR3 is TGTGCCAGTCGGGAAAGGGGAGGCAGCTACGAGCAGTACTTC. This encodes CASRERGGSYEQYF. The entire variable domain, with the rest obtained from reference TRBV19 and TRBJ2-7, is as follows: DGGITQSPKYLFRKEGQNVTLSCEQNLNHDAMYWYRQDPGQGLRLIYYSQIVNDFQKGDIAEGYSVSREKKESFPLTVTSAQKNPTAFYLCASRERGGSYEQYFGPGTRLTVT.

The chain employs TRBV6-1 and TRBJ2-3; D is perhaps TRBD1 (6 bases). CDR3 length: 15 residues. From germline, CDR1 is MNHNS and CDR2 SASEGT. V was shortened by 0 bases and J by 2 bases, with 9 bases between the two germline ends. This CDR3 is CASSEARTATDTQYF. Written as DNA, the CDR3 is TGTGCCAGCAGTGAAGCGAGGACAGCCACAGATACGCAGTATTTT.

The chain combines TRBV5-1 with TRBJ1-3; TRBD1 is a possible D gene (6 bases). The CDR3 spans 13 residues. Between the trimmed V and J ends, which lost 1 base and 6 bases, there was a span of 8 bases. CDR1 SGHRS and CDR2 YFSETQ come from the germline V gene. As DNA, the CDR3 is TGCGCCAGCAGCTTGACAGGGACAAACACCATATATTTT. This codes for CASSLTGTNTIYF.